This T cell receptor (beta chain) was retrieved from a study of shared clonotypes between healthy human individuals. Across the whole study: The study drew on a couple of women and three men aged 18 to 49 as donors.

Comment on this clone: What it binds is not known.

J gave up 1 base and V 0 bases, and 10 bases lay outside the gene matches. Germline CDR1 MNHNS, CDR2 SASEGT. This CDR3 has 19 amino acids. Study findings and constraints: Sequencing depth was predicted to influence how clonotypes are shared among donors. A small donor pool kept down the genetic and exposure-history diversity that was represented.

Every subset's genomic DNA went evenly onto several immunoSEQ plates. Generated by immunoSEQ multiplex PCR, the TCRdb table keeps only in-frame clones and is missing some. Found here are more than 2,000,000 clones, 90% to 95% of them singletons; the top ten hold about 0.37%. The sequencing sample was made of naive CD4+ T cells from PBMCs. Subset of the sample: CD45RA+ positively selected. This sequence originates from a man younger than 35 in good health. Some clones in this sample may be carry-over from other donors' samples. This chain links TRBV6-1 with TRBJ2-7, with TRBD2 matching 12 bases. This chain's CDR3 is CASSEALRGLAGASYEQYF. CDR3 bases: TGTGCCAGCAGTGAAGCGCTTCGGGGACTAGCGGGCGCATCCTACGAGCAGTACTTC.